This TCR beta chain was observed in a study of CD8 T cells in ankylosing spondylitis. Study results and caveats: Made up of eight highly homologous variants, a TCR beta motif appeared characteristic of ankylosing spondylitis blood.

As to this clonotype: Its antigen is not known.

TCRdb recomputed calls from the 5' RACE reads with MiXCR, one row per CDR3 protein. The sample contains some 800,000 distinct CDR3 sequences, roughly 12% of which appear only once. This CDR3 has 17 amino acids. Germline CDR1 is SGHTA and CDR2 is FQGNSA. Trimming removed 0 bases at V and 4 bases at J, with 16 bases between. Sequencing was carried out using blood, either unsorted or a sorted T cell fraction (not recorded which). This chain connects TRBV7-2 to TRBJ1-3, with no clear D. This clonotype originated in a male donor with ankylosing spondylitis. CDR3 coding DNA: TGTGCCAGCAGCTTAGCCCCCCCTTCTACCATAGGAAACACCATATATTTT. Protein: CASSLAPPSTIGNTIYF.